Listed here are 17 T cell receptor beta chains from one sample, sequenced in a study of T cells in Graves' hyperthyroidism and ophthalmopathy. It was RNA transcripts that yielded the amplified TCR beta CDR3 regions. The TCR CDR3 first-round RT-PCR relied on the HTBI primer set. A single record per CDR3 protein comes from TCRdb applying MiXCR to the multiplex PCR reads. The sample yields approximately 300,000 distinct CDR3 sequences, about 17% seen once. Material: blood. These receptors were obtained from a woman aged 55 to 70 with Graves' ophthalmopathy.

As to this clonotype: The CDR3 does not end in the conserved phenylalanine or tryptophan, so this is likely a read error. V and J are TRBV5-8 and TRBJ1-5; no reliable D call. Germline V gives CDR1 SGHTS, CDR2 YDEGEE. V was clipped by 2 bases and J by 0 bases, with 3 bases between them. There are 13 residues in the CDR3. CDR3 in DNA: TGTGCCAGCAGCTTTGTTAGCAATCAGCCCCAGCATCTT. It yields the protein CASSFVSNQPQHL.

V usage is TRBV7-2 and J usage is TRBJ1-3, with D possibly matching TRBD1 (5 bases). The germline CDR1 and CDR2 sequences are SGHTA and FQGNSA. Between the trimmed V and J ends, which lost 1 base and 3 bases, there was a span of 10 bases. The length of the CDR3 is 15 residues. CDR3 coding DNA: TGTGCCAGCAGCTTAGGGGGACTGGGTGGAAACACCATATATTTT. As protein: CASSLGGLGGNTIYF.

The table lists this clonotype with a count of one. The chain has TRBV7-6 and TRBJ2-2; 7 bases line up with TRBD1. The CDR3 loop spans 15 amino acids. Germline V lookup: CDR1 SGHVS, CDR2 FNYEAQ. J lost 6 bases, V lost 5 bases, and 9 bases had no gene match. In DNA, the CDR3 is TGTGCCAGCAGCGATTACACCAGGGGGTCCGGGGAGCTGTTTTTT. This encodes CASSDYTRGSGELFF.

The gene calls are TRBV5-1 and TRBJ2-7, with 11 positions matching TRBD2. This CDR3 is built from 14 residues. Trimming at V came to 4 bases and at J to 6 bases, leaving 6 bases not matched to a gene. Germline V gene lookup returns CDR1 SGHRS and CDR2 YFSETQ. CDR3 sequence reads: CASSVTSGSGEQYF. CDR3 sequence (DNA): TGCGCCAGCAGCGTTACTAGCGGGAGTGGCGAGCAGTACTTC.

The chain carries TRBV28 and TRBJ1-5; TRBD1 matches at 9 bases. The CDR3 is 17 residues long. CDR1 MDHEN and CDR2 SYDVKM come from the germline V gene. V gave up 7 bases and J gave up 1 base; unmatched junction bases: 11. The CDR3 region is CASNLLGTGLSNQPQHF. Written as DNA, the CDR3 is TGTGCCAGCAACCTGCTCGGGACAGGGTTAAGCAATCAGCCCCAGCATTTT.

Ten or more counts support this clonotype. The CDR3 DNA sequence: TGCGCCAGCAGCCTGGGCCGTAGCGGGGGCCACACAGATACGCAGTATTTT. Translated, it gives CASSLGRSGGHTDTQYF. This rearrangement joins TRBV5-1 to TRBJ2-3, with 9 bases that match TRBD2. With 4 bases clipped from V and 2 bases from J, the junction kept 11 bases outside the gene matches. CDR3 length: 17 amino acids. The V gene's germline CDR1 is SGHRS and CDR2 YFSETQ.

This clonotype was counted ten times or more. J is TRBJ2-3 and V is TRBV7-6; 10 nucleotides match TRBD2. The V gene end was trimmed by 3 bases and the J gene end by 3 bases; junction bases not matched to a gene: 6. This CDR3 has 16 amino acids. Germline values: CDR1 SGHVS, CDR2 FNYEAQ. The CDR3 protein is CASSFSGRLWTDTQYF. CDR3 bases: TGTGCCAGCAGCTTTAGCGGGAGGTTATGGACAGATACGCAGTATTTT.

This clonotype was seen a handful of times. V usage is TRBV5-1 and J usage is TRBJ2-6; D is unresolved. The CDR3 extends over 15 amino acids. CDR1 and CDR2 (germline): SGHRS, YFSETQ. Trimming removed 0 bases at V and 0 bases at J, with 4 bases between. The chain's CDR3 is CASSLENSGANVLTF. The CDR3 nucleotides read TGCGCCAGCAGCTTGGAGAACTCTGGGGCCAACGTCCTGACTTTC.

In its sample, this clonotype was seen many times. The chain employs TRBV6-1 and TRBJ2-5, with TRBD2 matching over 8 bases. CDR1 and CDR2 from the germline V gene are MNHNS and SASEGT. The CDR3 is made up of 13 amino acids. The V gene end was trimmed by 6 bases and the J gene end by 2 bases; junction bases not matched to a gene: 2. The CDR3 nucleotides read TGTGCCAGCAGACTAGCGGTACAAGAGACCCAGTACTTC. Its protein product is CASRLAVQETQYF.

In its sample, this clonotype was seen a few times. This sequence joins TRBV19 and TRBJ1-3; perhaps TRBD1 as D (5 bases). V lost 5 bases and J lost 0, with 11 bases in between. The CDR3 spans 15 residues. The germline V gene encodes CDR1 LNHDA and CDR2 SQIVND (reference sequence). The CDR3 bases are TGTGCCAGTAGTTTCCCCGGGACCTCTGGAAACACCATATATTTT. Its protein product is CASSFPGTSGNTIYF.

To note about this clonotype: Relative to the germline gene, one junction end is altered; a read error may explain this. For the CDR3, the DNA is TGTGCCAGCAGCTTACCGGGACGAGGCACCGGGGAGCTGTTTTTT. Encoded protein: CASSLPGRGTGELFF. This rearrangement joins TRBV5-1 to TRBJ2-2; the D call may be TRBD1 or TRBD2 (5 bases each). CDR3 size: 15 residues. Germline V lookup: CDR1 SGHRS, CDR2 YFSETQ.

This clonotype was seen repeatedly, ten times or more. The chain joins TRBV29-1 to TRBJ1-5; 10 nucleotides agree with TRBD1. The V gene end was trimmed by 6 bases and the J gene end by 6 bases; junction bases not matched to a gene: 5. The CDR3 length is 13 residues. Germline V gives CDR1 SQVTM, CDR2 ANQGSEA. The CDR3 DNA is TGCAGCGTGGGACAGGGGAACGCTCAGCCCCAGCATTTT. Its protein product is CSVGQGNAQPQHF.

Note on this clonotype: A much larger clonotype is one base distant, so this may be a read error. The chain uses TRBV9 and TRBJ1-2; 12 nucleotides align to TRBD1. Germline V lookup: CDR1 SGDLS, CDR2 YYNGEE. V lost 6 bases and J lost 4; bases outside the gene matches: 7. The CDR3 runs 15 residues. This chain's CDR3 is CASIVGTGGTYGYTF. The CDR3 DNA reads as TGTGCCAGCATCGTCGGGACAGGGGGCACCTATGGCTACACCTTC.

This chain joins TRBV7-9 and TRBJ1-2; D possibly corresponds to TRBD1 (5 bases). CDR1 is SEHNR and CDR2 is FQNEAQ in the germline V gene (reference sequence). Trimming left V 2 bases short and J 11 bases short, with 12 bases between. The CDR3 has 12 amino acids. CDR3 residues: CASSLIQGFYTF. In DNA, the CDR3 is TGTGCCAGCAGCTTAATTCAGGGTTTTTACACCTTC.

This chain uses TRBV20-1 with TRBJ2-7; TRBD2 agrees at 13 bases. The CDR3 has 17 residues. Germline CDR1 reads DFQATT; CDR2 reads SNEGSKA (reference sequence). V was pared by 3 bases and J by 2 bases, with 10 bases of the junction left unmatched. CDR3 amino acids: CSASGTSGTTAAYEQYF. CDR3 nucleotide sequence: TGCAGTGCTAGCGGGACTAGCGGGACGACCGCAGCCTACGAGCAGTACTTC.

The table lists this clonotype with many counts. V is TRBV7-2 and J is TRBJ2-4; TRBD1 agrees at 7 bases. The V and J ends lost 5 bases and 0 bases, in that order; junction bases with no gene match: 7. The CDR3 extends over 16 amino acids. Germline CDR1 SGHTA, CDR2 FQGNSA. CDR3 sequence reads: CASSVDRVEAKNIQYF. The CDR3 bases are TGTGCCAGCAGCGTAGACAGGGTGGAAGCCAAAAACATTCAGTACTTC.

This clonotype was found many times. J is TRBJ2-5 and V is TRBV7-2, with D perhaps matching TRBD1 (6 bases). Germline V CDR1 and CDR2: SGHTA, FQGNSA. This CDR3 spans 16 amino acids. The V and J ends lost 1 base and 4 bases respectively, with 16 bases between them. CDR3 loop: CASSLVRLTGRETQYF. The CDR3 region has the DNA TGTGCCAGCAGCTTAGTACGACTCACAGGGAGAGAGACCCAGTACTTC.